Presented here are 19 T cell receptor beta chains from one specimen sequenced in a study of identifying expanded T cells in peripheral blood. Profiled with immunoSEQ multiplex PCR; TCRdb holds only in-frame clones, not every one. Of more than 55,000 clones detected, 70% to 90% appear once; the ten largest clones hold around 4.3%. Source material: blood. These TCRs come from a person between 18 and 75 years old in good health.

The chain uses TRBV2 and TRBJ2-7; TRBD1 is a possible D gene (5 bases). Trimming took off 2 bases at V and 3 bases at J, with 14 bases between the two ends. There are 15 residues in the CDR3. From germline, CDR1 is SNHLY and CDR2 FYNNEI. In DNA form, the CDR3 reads TGTGCCAGCAGTGAAAGGGGTACGGGTAGCTACGAGCAGTACTTC. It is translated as CASSERGTGSYEQYF.

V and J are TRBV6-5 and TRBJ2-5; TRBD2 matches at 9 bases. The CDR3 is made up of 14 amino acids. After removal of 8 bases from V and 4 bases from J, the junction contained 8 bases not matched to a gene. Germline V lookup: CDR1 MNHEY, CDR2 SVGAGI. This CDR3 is CASGSRLAVETQYF. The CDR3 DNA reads TGTGCCAGCGGCTCCCGACTAGCGGTAGAGACCCAGTACTTC.

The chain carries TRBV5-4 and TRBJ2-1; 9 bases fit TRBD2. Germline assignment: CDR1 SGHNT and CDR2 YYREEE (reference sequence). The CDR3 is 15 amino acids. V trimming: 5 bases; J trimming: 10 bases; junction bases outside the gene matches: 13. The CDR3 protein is CASRILGGGADEQFF. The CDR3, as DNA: TGTGCCAGCAGAATACTAGGCGGGGGGGCCGACGAGCAGTTCTTC.

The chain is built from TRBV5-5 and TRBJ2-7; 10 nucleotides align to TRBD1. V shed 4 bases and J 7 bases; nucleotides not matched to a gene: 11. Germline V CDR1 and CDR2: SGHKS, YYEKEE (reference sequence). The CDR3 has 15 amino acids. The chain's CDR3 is CASSGRDRGEWEQYF. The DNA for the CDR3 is TGTGCCAGCAGCGGCCGGGACAGGGGAGAATGGGAGCAGTACTTC.

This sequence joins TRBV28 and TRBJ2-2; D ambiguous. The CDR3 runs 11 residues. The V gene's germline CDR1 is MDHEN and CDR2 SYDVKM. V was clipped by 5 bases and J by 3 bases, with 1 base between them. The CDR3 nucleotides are TGTGCCAGCAGTGACACCGGGGAGCTGTTTTTT. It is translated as CASSDTGELFF.

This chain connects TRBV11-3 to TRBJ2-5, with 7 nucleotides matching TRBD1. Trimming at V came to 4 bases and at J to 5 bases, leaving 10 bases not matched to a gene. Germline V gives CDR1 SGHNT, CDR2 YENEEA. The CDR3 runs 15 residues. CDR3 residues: CASSSSDREGETQYF. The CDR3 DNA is TGTGCCAGCAGCTCCTCCGACAGGGAAGGGGAGACCCAGTACTTC.

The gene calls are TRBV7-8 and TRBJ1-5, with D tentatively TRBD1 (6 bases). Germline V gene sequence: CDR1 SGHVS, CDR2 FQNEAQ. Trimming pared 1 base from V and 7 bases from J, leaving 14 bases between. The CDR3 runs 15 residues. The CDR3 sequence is CASSLVEGVGQPQHF. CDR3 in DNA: TGTGCCAGCAGCTTAGTCGAGGGGGTAGGCCAGCCCCAGCATTTT.

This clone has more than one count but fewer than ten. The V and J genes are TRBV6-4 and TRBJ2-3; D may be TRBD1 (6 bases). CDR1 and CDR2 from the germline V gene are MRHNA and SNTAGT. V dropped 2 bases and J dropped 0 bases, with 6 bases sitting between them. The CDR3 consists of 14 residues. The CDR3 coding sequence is TGTGCCAGCAGTGACAGGGGGAGCACAGATACGCAGTATTTT. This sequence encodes CASSDRGSTDTQYF.

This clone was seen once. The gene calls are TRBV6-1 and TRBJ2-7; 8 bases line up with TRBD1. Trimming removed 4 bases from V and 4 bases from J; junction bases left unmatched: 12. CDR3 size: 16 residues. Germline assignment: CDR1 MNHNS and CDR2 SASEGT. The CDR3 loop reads CASSGRGQGASYEQYF. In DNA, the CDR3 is TGTGCCAGCAGTGGGAGGGGGCAGGGGGCATCGTACGAGCAGTACTTC.

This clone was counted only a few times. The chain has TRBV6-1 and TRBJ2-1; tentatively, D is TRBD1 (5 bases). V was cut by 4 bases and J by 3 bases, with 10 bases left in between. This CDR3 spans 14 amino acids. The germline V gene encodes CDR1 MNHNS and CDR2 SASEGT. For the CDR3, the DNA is TGTGCCAGCAGTGGTTCAGGGATCTACAATGAGCAGTTCTTC. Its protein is CASSGSGIYNEQFF.

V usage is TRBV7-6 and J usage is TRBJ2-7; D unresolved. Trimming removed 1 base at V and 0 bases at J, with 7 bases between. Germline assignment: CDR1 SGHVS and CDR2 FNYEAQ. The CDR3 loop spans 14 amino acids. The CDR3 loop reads CASSLVADSYEQYF. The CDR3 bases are TGTGCCAGCAGCTTAGTGGCGGACTCCTACGAGCAGTACTTC.

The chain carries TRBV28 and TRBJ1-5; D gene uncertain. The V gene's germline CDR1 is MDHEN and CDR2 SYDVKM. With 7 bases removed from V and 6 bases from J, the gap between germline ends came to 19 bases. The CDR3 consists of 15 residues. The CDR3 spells CASKSGDRDIQPQHF. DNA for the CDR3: TGTGCCAGCAAATCAGGAGATCGGGATATTCAGCCCCAGCATTTT.

The CDR3 DNA reads as TGTGCCAGCAGCCTAAGGGACCGGATGATTCCCGGGGAGCTGTTTTTT. Translation gives CASSLRDRMIPGELFF. This chain links TRBV7-8 with TRBJ2-2; D possibly matches TRBD1 or TRBD2 (5 bases each). Trimming removed 5 bases at V and 6 bases at J, with 19 bases between. The CDR3 consists of 16 residues. The germline CDR1 and CDR2 sequences are SGHVS and FQNEAQ. Filled out from reference TRBV7-8 and TRBJ2-2, the complete variable domain reads GAGVSQSPRYKVAKRGQDVALRCDPISGHVSLFWYQQALGQGPEFLTYFQNEAQLDKSGLPSDRFFAERPEGSVSTLKIQRTQQEDSAVYLCASSLRDRMIPGELFFGEGSRLTVL.

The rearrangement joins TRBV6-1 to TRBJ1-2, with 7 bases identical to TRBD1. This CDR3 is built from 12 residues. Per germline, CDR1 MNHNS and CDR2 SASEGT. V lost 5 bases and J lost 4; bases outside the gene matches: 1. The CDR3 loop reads CASSTGVYGYTF. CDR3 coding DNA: TGTGCCAGCAGTACAGGGGTCTATGGCTACACCTTC.

This CDR3 reads CAWSDRQGGEQYF. The CDR3, as DNA: TGTGCCTGGAGTGACCGACAGGGGGGCGAGCAGTACTTC. V is TRBV30 and J is TRBJ2-7; 9 bases align to TRBD1. Germline V gives CDR1 GTSNPN, CDR2 SVGIG (reference sequence). The CDR3 extends over 13 amino acids. The ends lost 1 base at V and 6 bases at J; junction bases unmatched: 4.

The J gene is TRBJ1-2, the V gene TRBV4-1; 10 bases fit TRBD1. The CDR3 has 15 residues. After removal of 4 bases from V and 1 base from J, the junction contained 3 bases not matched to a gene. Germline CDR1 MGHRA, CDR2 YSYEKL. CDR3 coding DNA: TGCGCCAGCAGCCCGGGACAGGGGATTAACTATGGCTACACCTTC. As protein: CASSPGQGINYGYTF.

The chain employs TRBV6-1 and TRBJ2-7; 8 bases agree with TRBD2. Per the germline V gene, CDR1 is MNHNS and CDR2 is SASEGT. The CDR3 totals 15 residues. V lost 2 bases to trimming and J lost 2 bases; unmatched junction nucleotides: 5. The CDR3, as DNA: TGTGCCAGCAGTGAAAAAAGCGGGGGCCCCTACGAGCAGTACTTC. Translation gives CASSEKSGGPYEQYF.

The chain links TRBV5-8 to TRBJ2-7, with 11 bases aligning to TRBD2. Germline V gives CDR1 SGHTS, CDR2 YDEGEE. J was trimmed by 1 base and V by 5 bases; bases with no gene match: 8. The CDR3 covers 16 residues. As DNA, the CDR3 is TGTGCCAGCAGGCCTCTAGCGGGGGGCTCTTCCTACGAGCAGTACTTC. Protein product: CASRPLAGGSSYEQYF.

DNA for the CDR3: TGTGCCAGCAGGGTAGACAGGGGACAATACAATGAGCAGTTCTTC. Translating gives CASRVDRGQYNEQFF. The chain recombines TRBV2 with TRBJ2-1; 8 bases align to TRBD1. With 6 bases clipped from V and 4 bases from J, the junction kept 8 bases outside the gene matches. The V gene's germline CDR1 is SNHLY and CDR2 FYNNEI. The CDR3 runs 15 residues.